Shown below are 9 T cell receptor beta chains from a single sample sequenced in a study of siplizumab effects on memory and regulatory T cells. The repertoire was sequenced with immunoSEQ multiplex PCR; TCRdb's copy has only in-frame clones and lacks some. The profile covers around 82,000 clones, with around 93% appearing a single time and around 5% taken by the ten largest. The specimen sequenced was CD8+ T cells sorted from blood. The receptor set was obtained from a human donor in good health.

This rearrangement joins TRBV6-6 to TRBJ1-1; possible D gene TRBD1, 5 bases. The germline CDR1 and CDR2 sequences are MNHNY and SVGAGI (reference sequence). Trimming took off 0 bases at V and 4 bases at J, with 9 bases between the two ends. This CDR3 is built from 14 residues. The CDR3 DNA reads TGTGCCAGCAGTTACTCGCAGGGTCCCACTGAAGCTTTCTTT. Translating gives CASSYSQGPTEAFF.

The chain links TRBV5-1 to TRBJ2-1; unclear D gene. V was shortened by 0 bases and J by 2 bases, with 12 bases between the two germline ends. This CDR3 has 16 amino acids. Germline V gene sequence: CDR1 SGHRS, CDR2 YFSETQ. CDR3 sequence reads: CASSLATGSPYNEQFF. CDR3 in DNA: TGCGCCAGCAGCTTGGCAACTGGTTCCCCCTACAATGAGCAGTTCTTC.

This sequence joins TRBV5-6 and TRBJ1-5; a possible D gene is TRBD1 (5 bases). This CDR3 spans 14 amino acids. V was shortened by 2 bases and J by 4 bases, with 10 bases between the two germline ends. Germline lookup yields CDR1 SGHDT and CDR2 YYEEEE. Here the CDR3 reads CASSFSRTNQPQHF. The CDR3 bases are TGTGCCAGCAGCTTCTCCAGGACAAATCAGCCCCAGCATTTT.

The chain couples TRBV7-9 to TRBJ1-4; D is unresolved. Germline V CDR1 and CDR2: SEHNR, FQNEAQ (reference sequence). Trimming removed 2 bases from V and 8 bases from J, with 6 bases in between. The CDR3 length is 12 residues. CDR3 region: CASSLSGEKLFF. The CDR3 coding sequence is TGTGCCAGCAGCTTAAGCGGGGAAAAACTGTTTTTT.

The J gene is TRBJ1-1, the V gene TRBV28, with a weak D call TRBD1 (5 bases). The V and J ends lost 2 bases and 0 bases respectively, with 13 bases between them. The germline V gene has CDR1 MDHEN and CDR2 SYDVKM. The CDR3 is 16 amino acids. The CDR3 sequence is CASSLTGVAMNTEAFF. In DNA, the CDR3 is TGTGCCAGCAGTTTAACAGGAGTCGCCATGAACACTGAAGCTTTCTTT.

The chain joins TRBV9 to TRBJ2-2; 7 nucleotides agree with TRBD1. Germline assignment: CDR1 SGDLS and CDR2 YYNGEE. This CDR3 is 15 amino acids long. The J segment lost 3 bases and the V segment lost 0 bases, leaving 2 bases of the junction unmatched. The CDR3 nucleotides read TGTGCCAGCAGCGTAGACAGGGGAGACACCGGGGAGCTGTTTTTT. Protein product: CASSVDRGDTGELFF.

The CDR3 protein is CASSISLRQGRAEAFF. For the CDR3, the DNA is TGTGCCAGTAGTATATCACTGAGACAGGGTCGAGCTGAAGCTTTCTTT. V gene TRBV19 combines with J gene TRBJ1-1; 7 bases are shared with TRBD1. V lost 2 bases, J lost 6 bases, and 12 bases stayed unmatched. Germline loops: CDR1 LNHDA, CDR2 SQIVND (reference sequence). This CDR3 contains 16 residues.

This chain connects TRBV11-2 to TRBJ1-1, with 8 bases matching TRBD1. This CDR3 spans 17 amino acids. Germline CDR1 is SGHAT and CDR2 is FQNNGV. V was pared by 3 bases and J by 0 bases, with 9 bases of the junction left unmatched. For the CDR3, the DNA is TGTGCCAGCAGCTTGGCCGGGACAGGAGACATGAACACTGAAGCTTTCTTT. It is translated as CASSLAGTGDMNTEAFF.

The CDR3 DNA reads as TGTGCCAGCAGTTACTCCGGGACAGGGACCCACGAGCAGTACTTC. Protein sequence: CASSYSGTGTHEQYF. J is TRBJ2-7 and V is TRBV6-5; 9 bases are a match to TRBD1. CDR1 is MNHEY and CDR2 is SVGAGI in the germline V gene. The CDR3 length is 15 residues. V shed 0 bases and J 5 bases; nucleotides not matched to a gene: 5.